The rows below give T cell receptor beta chains drawn from one sample of a study of cytomegalovirus exposure and HLA in healthy donors. The repertoire was sequenced with immunoSEQ multiplex PCR; TCRdb's copy has only in-frame clones and lacks some. Here the sample spans more than 200,000 clones, roughly four fifths being singletons. The sequencing input was PBMCs. All receptors come from a girl under 18 in good health and CMV-seronegative. Each CDR3 is given with its conserved first and last residue. A D gene is named only where the DNA matches it firmly. A clone size is listed for some rows: how often the clone was seen (once, few, many), or a class if it is expanded.

d_call: NA; j_call: TRBJ2-2; cdr3_length: 17; v_call: TRBV9; clone_size: NA; cdr3_aa: CASSVGGGGANTGELFF; cdr3_nt: TGTGCCAGCAGCGTAGGAGGGGGCGGGGCGAACACCGGGGAGCTGTTTTTT
d_call: NA; j_call: TRBJ1-3; cdr3_length: 15; v_call: TRBV5-1; clone_size: NA; cdr3_aa: CASSLDRGSGNTIYF; cdr3_nt: TGCGCCAGCAGCTTGGATCGCGGGTCTGGAAACACCATATATTTT
d_call: TRBD1; j_call: TRBJ2-7; cdr3_length: 15; v_call: TRBV5-8; clone_size: NA; cdr3_aa: CASSFGTGPSYEQYF; cdr3_nt: TGTGCCAGCAGCTTCGGGACAGGGCCGTCCTACGAGCAGTACTTC
d_call: NA; j_call: TRBJ1-4; cdr3_length: 13; v_call: TRBV29-1; clone_size: NA; cdr3_aa: CSVGKDNGEKLFF; cdr3_nt: TGCAGCGTTGGTAAGGACAATGGAGAAAAACTGTTTTTT
d_call: TRBD2; j_call: TRBJ2-1; cdr3_length: 17; v_call: TRBV7-2; clone_size: once; cdr3_aa: CASSLGGTSGGWNEQFF; cdr3_nt: TGTGCCAGCAGCTTAGGGGGGACTAGCGGGGGTTGGAATGAGCAGTTCTTC
d_call: TRBD2; j_call: TRBJ2-4; cdr3_length: 16; v_call: TRBV4-2; clone_size: NA; cdr3_aa: CASSQDRTSGANIQYF; cdr3_nt: TGTGCCAGCAGCCAAGATCGGACTAGCGGGGCAAACATTCAGTACTTC
d_call: NA; j_call: TRBJ1-1; cdr3_length: 16; v_call: TRBV19; clone_size: NA; cdr3_aa: CASTPRSQSTQLEAFF; cdr3_nt: TGTGCCAGTACCCCGAGGTCCCAAAGCACCCAACTTGAAGCTTTCTTT
d_call: NA; j_call: TRBJ2-5; cdr3_length: 12; v_call: TRBV6-1; clone_size: NA; cdr3_aa: CASSEIGETQYF; cdr3_nt: TGTGCCAGCAGTGAAATCGGGGAGACCCAGTACTTC
d_call: NA; j_call: TRBJ1-1; cdr3_length: 18; v_call: TRBV23-1; clone_size: NA; cdr3_aa: CASSQARDTSFMNTEAFF; cdr3_nt: TGCGCCAGCAGTCAAGCCCGGGACACCAGCTTTATGAACACTGAAGCTTTCTTT
d_call: TRBD1; j_call: TRBJ1-1; cdr3_length: 14; v_call: TRBV6-5; clone_size: NA; cdr3_aa: CASSLGQGGTEAFF; cdr3_nt: TGTGCCAGCAGCCTAGGACAGGGAGGCACTGAAGCTTTCTTT
d_call: NA; j_call: TRBJ1-5; cdr3_length: 19; v_call: TRBV30; clone_size: NA; cdr3_aa: CAWSVRSGSSHTRNQPQHF; cdr3_nt: TGTGCCTGGAGTGTACGGTCAGGGTCTTCCCACACCCGCAATCAGCCCCAGCATTTT
d_call: NA; j_call: TRBJ1-2; cdr3_length: 20; v_call: TRBV21-1; clone_size: NA; cdr3_aa: CASSSLWGWTGVGDWYGYTF; cdr3_nt: TGTGCCAGCAGCAGTCTCTGGGGTTGGACAGGTGTTGGGGATTGGTATGGCTACACCTTC
d_call: NA; j_call: TRBJ1-2; cdr3_length: 16; v_call: TRBV29-1; clone_size: NA; cdr3_aa: CSVEGVMGQGSYGYTF; cdr3_nt: TGCAGCGTTGAAGGGGTCATGGGGCAGGGCTCCTATGGCTACACCTTC
d_call: TRBD1; j_call: TRBJ2-5; cdr3_length: 13; v_call: TRBV2; clone_size: NA; cdr3_aa: CASRQGARETQYF; cdr3_nt: TGTGCCAGCAGACAGGGGGCGCGGGAGACCCAGTACTTC
d_call: TRBD1; j_call: TRBJ1-5; cdr3_length: 14; v_call: TRBV18; clone_size: NA; cdr3_aa: CASSTQGANQPQHF; cdr3_nt: TGTGCCAGCTCCACCCAGGGGGCAAATCAGCCCCAGCACTTT
d_call: NA; j_call: TRBJ2-3; cdr3_length: 15; v_call: TRBV7-3; clone_size: NA; cdr3_aa: CASSLTRGGTDTQYF; cdr3_nt: TGTGCCAGCAGCTTAACTCGGGGAGGCACAGATACGCAGTATTTT
d_call: NA; j_call: TRBJ2-1; cdr3_length: 14; v_call: TRBV11-3; clone_size: NA; cdr3_aa: CASSLGRDVDEQFF; cdr3_nt: TGTGCCAGCAGCTTAGGGAGGGACGTAGATGAGCAGTTCTTC
d_call: NA; j_call: TRBJ2-1; cdr3_length: 14; v_call: TRBV5-6; clone_size: NA; cdr3_aa: CASSLGQPYNEQFF; cdr3_nt: TGTGCCAGCAGCTTAGGACAGCCCTACAATGAGCAGTTCTTC
d_call: NA; j_call: TRBJ2-1; cdr3_length: 15; v_call: TRBV30; clone_size: NA; cdr3_aa: CAWSVRGGGWNEQFF; cdr3_nt: TGTGCCTGGAGTGTACGTGGGGGCGGTTGGAATGAGCAGTTCTTC
d_call: NA; j_call: TRBJ1-2; cdr3_length: 15; v_call: TRBV5-4; clone_size: once; cdr3_aa: CASSLEPTGSYGYTF; cdr3_nt: TGTGCCAGCAGCTTGGAGCCCACGGGGAGCTATGGCTACACCTTC
d_call: NA; j_call: TRBJ1-1; cdr3_length: 12; v_call: TRBV19; clone_size: NA; cdr3_aa: CASKRGRTEAFF; cdr3_nt: TGTGCCAGTAAGCGGGGAAGGACTGAAGCTTTCTTT
d_call: NA; j_call: TRBJ2-7; cdr3_length: 13; v_call: TRBV6-5; clone_size: NA; cdr3_aa: CASSYGGSNEQYF; cdr3_nt: TGTGCCAGCAGTTATGGGGGGTCGAACGAGCAGTACTTC
d_call: NA; j_call: TRBJ2-7; cdr3_length: 14; v_call: TRBV5-4; clone_size: NA; cdr3_aa: CASSLTGDLYEQYF; cdr3_nt: TGTGCCAGCAGCTTGACGGGGGACCTATACGAGCAGTACTTC
d_call: NA; j_call: TRBJ1-2; cdr3_length: 14; v_call: TRBV28; clone_size: NA; cdr3_aa: CASSFNGAYYGYTF; cdr3_nt: TGTGCCAGCAGTTTCAATGGGGCCTACTATGGCTACACCTTC
d_call: TRBD2; j_call: TRBJ2-7; cdr3_length: 15; v_call: TRBV19; clone_size: once; cdr3_aa: CASSIPRGEFYEQYF; cdr3_nt: TGTGCCAGTAGTATCCCGCGGGGGGAGTTCTACGAGCAGTACTTC
d_call: TRBD1; j_call: TRBJ2-7; cdr3_length: 16; v_call: TRBV25-1; clone_size: once; cdr3_aa: CASSEGNRGEGDEQYF; cdr3_nt: TGTGCCAGCAGTGAGGGGAACAGGGGAGAAGGGGACGAGCAGTACTTC
d_call: TRBD1; j_call: TRBJ1-2; cdr3_length: 14; v_call: TRBV15; clone_size: NA; cdr3_aa: CATSRSLQGAGYTF; cdr3_nt: TGTGCCACCAGCAGATCCCTTCAGGGGGCAGGCTACACCTTC
d_call: NA; j_call: TRBJ2-7; cdr3_length: 13; v_call: TRBV7-9; clone_size: NA; cdr3_aa: CASSLDSYYEQYF; cdr3_nt: TGTGCCAGCAGCTTAGACAGCTATTACGAGCAGTACTTC
d_call: NA; j_call: TRBJ2-7; cdr3_length: 15; v_call: TRBV6-6; clone_size: once; cdr3_aa: CASNPRDKGVYEQYF; cdr3_nt: TGTGCCAGCAACCCAAGAGATAAAGGAGTCTACGAGCAGTACTTC
d_call: NA; j_call: TRBJ2-7; cdr3_length: 14; v_call: TRBV7-9; clone_size: NA; cdr3_aa: CASSLTSHSYEQYF; cdr3_nt: TGTGCCAGCAGCTTAACATCGCATTCCTACGAGCAGTACTTC
d_call: TRBD2; j_call: TRBJ2-3; cdr3_length: 13; v_call: TRBV6-5; clone_size: NA; cdr3_aa: CASSSPGTSSQYF; cdr3_nt: TGTGCCAGCAGTTCCCCAGGGACTAGCTCGCAGTATTTT
d_call: TRBD2; j_call: TRBJ2-5; cdr3_length: 15; v_call: TRBV30; clone_size: NA; cdr3_aa: CAWSAGWGGQETQYF; cdr3_nt: TGTGCCTGGAGCGCTGGGTGGGGGGGCCAAGAGACCCAGTACTTC
d_call: TRBD1; j_call: TRBJ2-1; cdr3_length: 15; v_call: TRBV5-4; clone_size: NA; cdr3_aa: CASKTTGGAYNEQFF; cdr3_nt: TGTGCCAGCAAGACGACAGGGGGCGCTTACAATGAGCAGTTCTTC
d_call: TRBD2; j_call: TRBJ2-5; cdr3_length: 15; v_call: TRBV2; clone_size: NA; cdr3_aa: CAAHSASGDQETQYF; cdr3_nt: TGTGCCGCGCATTCTGCTAGCGGAGACCAAGAGACCCAGTACTTC
d_call: TRBD2; j_call: TRBJ2-7; cdr3_length: 15; v_call: TRBV13; clone_size: NA; cdr3_aa: CASSSRTRSSYEQYF; cdr3_nt: TGTGCCAGCAGCTCCAGGACTAGGAGCTCCTACGAGCAGTACTTC